This TCR beta chain derives from a study of T cell repertoires in cytomegalovirus infection. Study-wide context: Both CMV infection and a matching HLA type were indicated by public TCR beta signatures. Study-level findings and limits: CMV-specific HLA-C-restricted TCR beta clonotypes dominated the ex vivo response.

The CDR3 totals 18 residues. CDR1 and CDR2 from the germline V gene are MGHRA and YSYEKL. V shed 3 bases, J shed 3 bases, and the junction held 11 bases outside the gene matches. Each CDR3 protein gets one entry after TCRdb re-called the reads with MiXCR. The repertoire holds just over 450,000 distinct CDR3 sequences, more than 40% seen once, with about two fifths in the top ten. This clonotype was recorded a few times. Its antigen is not known. The sample consisted of cultured PBMCs, taken from culture after CMV antigen stimulation. The chain joins TRBV4-1 to TRBJ2-2; 9 positions match TRBD2. The receptor was isolated from a human donor in good health (CMV status not recorded). Some clones in this sample may be carry-over from other donors' samples. The CDR3 DNA follows: TGCGCCAGCAGCCAGACCCCCCCGACTAGCGGAGACACCGGGGAGCTGTTTTTT. It translates to CASSQTPPTSGDTGELFF.